This T cell receptor beta chain was sequenced in a study of CD4+ T cells in melanoma. Comment on this clone: Its antigen remains unknown.

Libraries were prepared by immunoSEQ multiplex PCR; TCRdb keeps only in-frame clonotypes and omits some of them. The top ten clones hold around 5% of a sample with tens of thousands of clones, about 70% of them seen once. Regarding the study as a whole: A reported correlation linked neoantigen-specific CD4+ T cells to CD8+, macrophage and B cell function.

In germline, CDR1 is SGHNT, CDR2 YYREEE (reference sequence). Trimming stripped 2 bases from V and 2 bases from J, with 7 bases between. This CDR3 contains 14 residues. The chain uses TRBV5-4 and TRBJ2-2; no reliable D call. The sequence derives from a human donor with melanoma. Sequences were obtained from tumor tissue. This CDR3 is CASSFGRNTGELFF. CDR3 in DNA: TGTGCCAGCAGCTTCGGCCGTAACACCGGGGAGCTGTTTTTT.